This T cell receptor beta chain was captured in a study of early T cells in non-severe SARS-CoV-2 infection. Study-level background: Bulk RNA taken from unsorted whole blood was sequenced, leaving chains unpaired.

Germline V gene data show CDR1 as SGHTA and CDR2 as FQGTGA. Trimming removed 2 bases at V and 1 base at J, with 8 bases between. This CDR3 is 14 amino acids long. TCRdb reanalysed the 5' RACE reads using MiXCR and keeps one entry per CDR3 protein. This table holds 50,000 or so distinct CDR3 sequences, 5.6% found once. There are many counts of this clonotype. V gene TRBV7-3 combines with J gene TRBJ1-1, with D unclear. The clonotype originates from an adult who was a healthcare worker with PCR-confirmed SARS-CoV-2 infection or an uninfected control (not recorded which). The sequenced sample consisted of whole blood. The CDR3 protein is CASSLGPKNTEAFF. In nucleotides, the CDR3 is TGTGCCAGCAGCTTAGGGCCGAAGAACACTGAAGCTTTCTTT.